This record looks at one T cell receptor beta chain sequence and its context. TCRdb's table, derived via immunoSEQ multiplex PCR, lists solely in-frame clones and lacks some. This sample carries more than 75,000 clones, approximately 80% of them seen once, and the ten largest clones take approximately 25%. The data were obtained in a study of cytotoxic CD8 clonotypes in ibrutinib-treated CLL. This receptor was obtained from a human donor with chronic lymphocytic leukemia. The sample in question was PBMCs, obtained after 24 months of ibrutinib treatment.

The DNA for the CDR3 is TGTGCCAGCTCTCGAACGACTAGCGGGGGGCAAGAGACCCAGTACTTC. It yields the protein CASSRTTSGGQETQYF. The rearrangement joins TRBV19 to TRBJ2-5; 13 bases agree with TRBD2. This CDR3 region has 16 residues. Germline CDR1 is LNHDA and CDR2 is SQIVND (reference sequence). The V segment lost 9 bases and the J segment 2 bases; nucleotides outside the gene matches: 9.